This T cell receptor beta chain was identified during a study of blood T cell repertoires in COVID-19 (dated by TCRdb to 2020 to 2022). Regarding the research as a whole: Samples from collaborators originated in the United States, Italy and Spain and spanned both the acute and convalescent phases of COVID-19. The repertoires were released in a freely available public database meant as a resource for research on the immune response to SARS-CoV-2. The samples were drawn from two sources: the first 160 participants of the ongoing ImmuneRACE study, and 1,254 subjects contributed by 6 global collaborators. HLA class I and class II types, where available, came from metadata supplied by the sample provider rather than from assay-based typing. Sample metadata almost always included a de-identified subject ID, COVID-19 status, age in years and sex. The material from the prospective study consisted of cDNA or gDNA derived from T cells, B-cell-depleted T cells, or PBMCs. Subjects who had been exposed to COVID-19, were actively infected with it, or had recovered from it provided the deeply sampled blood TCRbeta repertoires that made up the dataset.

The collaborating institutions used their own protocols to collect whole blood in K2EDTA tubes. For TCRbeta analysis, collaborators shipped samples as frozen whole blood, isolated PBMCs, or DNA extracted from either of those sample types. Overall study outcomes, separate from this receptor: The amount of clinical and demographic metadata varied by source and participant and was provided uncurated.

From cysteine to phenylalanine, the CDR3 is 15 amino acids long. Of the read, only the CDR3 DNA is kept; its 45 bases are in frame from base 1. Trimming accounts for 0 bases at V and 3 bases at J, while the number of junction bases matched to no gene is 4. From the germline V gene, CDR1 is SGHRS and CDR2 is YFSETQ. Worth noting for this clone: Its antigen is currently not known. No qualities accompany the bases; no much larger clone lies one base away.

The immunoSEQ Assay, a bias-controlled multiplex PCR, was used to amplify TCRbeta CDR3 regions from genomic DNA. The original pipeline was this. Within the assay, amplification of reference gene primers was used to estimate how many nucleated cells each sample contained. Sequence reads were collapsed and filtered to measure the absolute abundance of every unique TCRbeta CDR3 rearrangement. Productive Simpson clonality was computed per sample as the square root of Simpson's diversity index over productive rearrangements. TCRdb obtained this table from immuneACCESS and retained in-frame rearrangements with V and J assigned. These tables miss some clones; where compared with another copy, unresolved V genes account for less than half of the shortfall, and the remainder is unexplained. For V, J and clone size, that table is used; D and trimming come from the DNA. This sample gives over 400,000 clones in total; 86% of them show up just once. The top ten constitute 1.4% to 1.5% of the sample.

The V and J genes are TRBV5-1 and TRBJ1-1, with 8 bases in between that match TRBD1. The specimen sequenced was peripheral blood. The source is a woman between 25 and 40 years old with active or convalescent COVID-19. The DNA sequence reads TGCGCCAGCAGCTTGGCGGACAGGGCCCACACTGAAGCTTTCTTT. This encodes CASSLADRAHTEAFF.